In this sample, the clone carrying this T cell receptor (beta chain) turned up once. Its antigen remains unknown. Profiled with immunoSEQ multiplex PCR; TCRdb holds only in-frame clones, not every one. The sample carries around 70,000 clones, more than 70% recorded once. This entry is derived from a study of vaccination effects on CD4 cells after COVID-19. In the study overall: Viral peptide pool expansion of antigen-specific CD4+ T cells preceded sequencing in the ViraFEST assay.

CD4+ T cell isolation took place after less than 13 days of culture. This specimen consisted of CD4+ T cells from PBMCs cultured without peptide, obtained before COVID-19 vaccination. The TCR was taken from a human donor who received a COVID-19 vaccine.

CDR3 sequence (DNA): TGCGCCAGCAGCTTGGGGCAGGGAAACGGCTACACCTTC. The encoded protein is CASSLGQGNGYTF. The chain combines TRBV5-1 with TRBJ1-2; possible D gene TRBD1, 5 bases. Trimming removed 0 bases at V and 8 bases at J, with 11 bases between. The germline V gene encodes CDR1 SGHRS and CDR2 YFSETQ. CDR3 length: 13 residues.